This T cell receptor beta chain was recorded in a study of T cell responses to AZD1222 COVID-19 vaccine. Notes on the study in general: Females made up more of the donors, who were largely white British, and clonal diversity may have come out too low. Among those given AZD1222, only five or six were seropositive at baseline. Spike-specific TCR breadth and depth were elevated following two AZD1222 doses. Across the whole spike, CD4 TCRs peaked at regions 160-218 and 743-854.

TCRdb keeps only in-frame clones here, not all; method: immunoSEQ multiplex PCR. This table has some 150,000 clones, more than 85% appearing once. CDR3 size: 13 residues. J gave up 11 bases and V 0 bases, and 5 bases lay outside the gene matches. Per the germline V gene, CDR1 is SGHNT and CDR2 is YYREEE (reference sequence). This clone was detected once. Its matching antigen is unknown. The V and J genes are TRBV5-4 and TRBJ1-1; 9 bases align to TRBD1. The sample consisted of peripheral blood, taken on day 0 of MenACWY control vaccination. The TCR was taken from an adult in good health. CDR3 DNA sequence: TGTGCCAGCAGCTTGGACGGGACAGGGAAGGCTTTCTTT. Its protein is CASSLDGTGKAFF.